Following are 9 T cell receptor beta chains from one sample sequenced in a study of shared clonotypes between healthy human individuals. Generated by immunoSEQ multiplex PCR, the TCRdb table keeps only in-frame clones and is missing some. This table holds approximately 2.5 million clones, approximately 94% found once. The sample comprised naive CD4+ T cells from PBMCs. Noted subset: CD45RA+ positively selected. Receptors were obtained from a man between 18 and 35 years old in good health. Some clones in this sample may be carry-over from other donors' samples.

Points on this clone: The same CDR3 is also encoded by other DNA sequences in this sample. The CDR3 nucleotides are TGTGCCAGCAGGGTAGACAGGGGGAACACCGGGGAGCTGTTTTTT. It is translated as CASRVDRGNTGELFF. This chain links TRBV6-1 with TRBJ2-2, with 8 bases identical to TRBD1. V lost 6 bases to trimming and J lost 1 base; unmatched junction nucleotides: 4. The CDR3 runs to 15 residues. Germline V gives CDR1 MNHNS, CDR2 SASEGT.

The CDR3 here is CASTPTGAFEQYF. CDR3 nucleotides: TGTGCCAGCACCCCAACTGGGGCCTTCGAGCAGTACTTC. The J gene is TRBJ2-7, the V gene TRBV6-1; D is perhaps TRBD1 (5 bases). In germline, CDR1 is MNHNS, CDR2 SASEGT. The CDR3 length is 13 residues. The V end was cut by 7 bases, the J end by 6 bases, with 16 bases between.

This clone appeared a few times. This chain links TRBV2 with TRBJ1-5; D perhaps matches TRBD1 (5 bases). V dropped 4 bases and J dropped 2 bases, with 9 bases sitting between them. Germline CDR1 and CDR2: SNHLY and FYNNEI. The CDR3 totals 14 residues. The CDR3 protein is CASSVQGRNQPQHF. CDR3 bases: TGTGCCAGCAGTGTCCAGGGCCGCAATCAGCCCCAGCATTTT. Drawing the rest from reference TRBV2 and TRBJ1-5, the complete variable domain is EPEVTQTPSHQVTQMGQEVILRCVPISNHLYFYWYRQILGQKVEFLVSFYNNEISEKSEIFDDQFSVERPDGSNFTLKIRSTKLEDSAMYFCASSVQGRNQPQHFGDGTRLSIL.

The chain uses TRBV28 and TRBJ2-7; 7 nucleotides align to TRBD1. Germline loops: CDR1 MDHEN, CDR2 SYDVKM. The CDR3 spans 14 residues. The V segment lost 6 bases and the J segment 2 bases; nucleotides outside the gene matches: 7. CDR3 sequence reads: CASRGTVGTYEQYF. In nucleotides, the CDR3 is TGTGCCAGCAGGGGGACAGTGGGTACCTACGAGCAGTACTTC.

The chain uses TRBV18 and TRBJ2-1; no firm D call. The ends were cut back, 1 base at V and 4 bases at J, with 14 bases in the middle. This CDR3 is 16 amino acids long. Germline lookup yields CDR1 KGHSH and CDR2 LQKENI. The CDR3 DNA is TGTGCCAGCTCACCACGAGGTCAGGACGGGTACAATGAGCAGTTCTTC. This gives the protein CASSPRGQDGYNEQFF.

J is TRBJ1-1 and V is TRBV28; D remains unclear. Germline V lookup: CDR1 MDHEN, CDR2 SYDVKM. Trimming took 4 bases from V and 4 from J, leaving 10 bases between them. This CDR3 comprises 13 residues. CDR3: CASSSRGVTEAFF. The CDR3 nucleotides read TGTGCCAGCAGTTCCCGTGGGGTCACTGAAGCTTTCTTT. Full variable domain (rest looked up from reference TRBV28 and TRBJ1-1): DVKVTQSSRYLVKRTGEKVFLECVQDMDHENMFWYRQDPGLGLRLIYFSYDVKMKEKGDIPEGYSVSREKKERFSLILESASTNQTSMYLCASSSRGVTEAFFGQGTRLTVV.

The V call is TRBV11-3, the J call TRBJ1-1; no clear D. The CDR3 loop spans 13 amino acids. Germline V CDR1 and CDR2: SGHNT, YENEEA. The CDR3 sequence: CARNDYYDTEAFF. CDR3 sequence (DNA): TGTGCTCGGAATGATTATTACGACACTGAAGCTTTCTTT.

CDR3 DNA sequence: TGTGCCAGTAGTAGTGGATTAGTAATGTCAGATACGCAGTATTTT. Amino acid sequence: CASSSGLVMSDTQYF. The chain recombines TRBV19 with TRBJ2-3; no firm D call. The germline V and J ends were trimmed by 4 bases and 4 bases, with 15 bases remaining between them. The length of the CDR3 is 15 residues. Germline V lookup: CDR1 LNHDA, CDR2 SQIVND (reference sequence).

The chain has TRBV11-2 and TRBJ2-3; TRBD2 matches 9 bases. The CDR3 is made up of 17 amino acids. Trimming at V came to 6 bases and at J to 3 bases, leaving 13 bases not matched to a gene. Looked up from germline, CDR1 is SGHAT and CDR2 is FQNNGV. CDR3 loop: CASRQPPAGGPTDTQYF. CDR3 bases: TGTGCCAGCAGACAACCCCCGGCGGGAGGGCCTACAGATACGCAGTATTTT.